What follows are 19 T cell receptor beta chains derived from one specimen sequenced in a study of T cell repertoires in cytomegalovirus infection. MiXCR, run by TCRdb on the reads, gives a single entry per CDR3 protein. This table holds about 920,000 distinct CDR3 sequences, roughly 31% found once. No antigen has been identified for these receptors. Specimen: cultured CD8+ T cells from PBMCs, collected from culture after CMV antigen stimulation. These receptor sequences come from a human donor in good health (CMV status not recorded). Some clones in this sample may be carry-over from other donors' samples.

This clonotype was counted only a few times. V and J are TRBV7-9 and TRBJ1-1, with 7 bases that match TRBD1. This CDR3 is 15 amino acids long. Germline trimming cut 2 bases from V and 4 bases from J; bases unmatched to any gene: 7. Germline V gene lookup returns CDR1 SEHNR and CDR2 FQNEAQ (reference sequence). This CDR3 is CASSLNDRVFTEAFF. The CDR3, as DNA: TGTGCCAGCAGCTTAAACGACAGGGTTTTCACTGAAGCTTTCTTT.

A note on this clonotype: A read error may produce the germline difference seen at one junction end. The V and J genes are TRBV7-7 and TRBJ1-1; D unresolved. The germline gives CDR1 SSHAT, CDR2 FNYEAQ (reference sequence). The CDR3 has 13 residues. The CDR3 nucleotides read TGTGCTAGCAGCCCGGTTATTTACACTGAAGCTTTCTTT. The encoded protein is CASSPVIYTEAFF.

This clonotype was counted between two and nine times. The genes are TRBV28 and TRBJ2-7; D may correspond to TRBD1 or TRBD2 (5 bases each). The CDR3 is 14 residues long. Deletions cut 2 bases from V and 3 bases from J, with 11 bases between. Germline V gene sequence: CDR1 MDHEN, CDR2 SYDVKM. The CDR3 DNA reads as TGTGCCAGCAGTTTAAGAGAGGGGATCTACGAGCAGTACTTC. Its translation is CASSLREGIYEQYF.

The chain combines TRBV2 with TRBJ2-2; 10 nucleotides align to TRBD1. Germline lookup yields CDR1 SNHLY and CDR2 FYNNEI. V dropped 1 base and J dropped 7; count of bases not matched to a gene: 3. This CDR3 comprises 15 residues. CDR3 bases: TGTGCCAGCAGTGAAGTAGGGACAGGGGTCGGGGAGCTGTTTTTT. Protein: CASSEVGTGVGELFF.

This clonotype was seen a handful of times. This rearrangement joins TRBV6-2 or TRBV6-3 to TRBJ2-7, with unresolved D. Germline loops: CDR1 MNHEY, CDR2 SVGEGT. Trimming cost V 2 bases and J 0 bases, with 5 bases left between them. CDR3 length: 13 residues. The CDR3 sequence is CASSYASSYEQYV. CDR3 in DNA: TGTGCCAGCAGTTACGCTAGCTCCTACGAGCAGTACGTC.

V and J are TRBV27 and TRBJ1-1, with TRBD1 matching 9 bases. CDR1 and CDR2 (germline): MNHEY, SMNVEV (reference sequence). The CDR3 consists of 13 residues. V was clipped by 3 bases and J by 12 bases; unmatched bases: 8. The CDR3 sequence: CASSLGGQGSSFF. The CDR3 nucleotides read TGTGCCAGCAGTTTGGGTGGACAGGGGTCCTCTTTCTTT.

The chain has TRBV18 and TRBJ1-4; D ambiguous. The CDR3 totals 16 residues. V was trimmed by 3 bases and J by 3 bases, leaving 14 bases between them. Germline V lookup: CDR1 KGHSH, CDR2 LQKENI. CDR3 in amino acids: CASSPWGTGANEKLFF. The CDR3 nucleotides read TGTGCCAGCTCACCGTGGGGAACGGGAGCTAATGAAAAACTGTTTTTT.

The rearrangement uses TRBV10-2 and TRBJ1-2; weak D call: TRBD1 (5 bases). CDR1 is WSHSY, CDR2 SAAADI, per germline. The CDR3 has 12 amino acids. Trimming removed 5 bases from V and 8 bases from J, with 12 bases in between. The CDR3 is CASSPGSTGYTF. The CDR3, as DNA: TGCGCCAGCAGTCCAGGGTCCACAGGCTACACCTTC.

The chain couples TRBV7-9 to TRBJ1-2; 11 positions agree with TRBD1. The CDR3 is made up of 16 amino acids. The V gene end was trimmed by 0 bases and the J gene end by 2 bases; junction bases not matched to a gene: 2. CDR1 and CDR2 from the germline V gene are SEHNR and FQNEAQ (reference sequence). The CDR3 DNA reads TGTGCCAGCAGCTTAGCTGGACAGGGGGCCAACTATGGCTACACCTTC. Translating it yields CASSLAGQGANYGYTF.

The V call is TRBV10-3, the J call TRBJ2-1; 10 bases match TRBD1. This CDR3 is 19 amino acids long. V trimming: 4 bases; J trimming: 4 bases; junction bases outside the gene matches: 16. The germline V gene encodes CDR1 ENHRY and CDR2 SYGVKD. CDR3: CAISGVAASRDRGYNEQFF. The CDR3 DNA is TGTGCCATCAGTGGAGTCGCCGCTTCCCGGGACAGGGGTTACAATGAGCAGTTCTTC.

The CDR3 reads CASSYPLTGGYEQYF. The CDR3 coding sequence is TGTGCCAGCAGTTACCCCCTGACAGGGGGCTACGAGCAGTACTTC. The V and J genes are TRBV6-2 or TRBV6-3 and TRBJ2-7; 9 bases are shared with TRBD1. The CDR3 covers 15 residues. Germline trimming cut 2 bases from V and 3 bases from J; bases unmatched to any gene: 5. CDR1 MNHEY and CDR2 SVGEGT come from the germline V gene.

This clonotype was counted a few times. One junction end does not reproduce the germline sequence, and a read error may be involved. The rearrangement uses TRBV13 and TRBJ2-1; tentative D call: TRBD2 (6 bases). CDR3 length: 12 residues. Germline lookup yields CDR1 PRHDT and CDR2 FYEKMQ (reference sequence). CDR3: CASSLGGLEQFF. CDR3 bases: TGTGCCAGCAGTTTAGGAGGGCTTGAGCAGTTCTTC. Together with reference TRBV13 and TRBJ2-1, the CDR3 gives the full variable domain: AAGVIQSPRHLIKEKRETATLKCYPIPRHDTVYWYQQGPGQDPQFLISFYEKMQSDKGSIPDRFSAQQFSDYHSELNMSSLELGDSALYFCASSLGGLEQFFGPGTRLTVL.

The J gene is TRBJ1-1, the V gene TRBV20-1; D unresolved. CDR3 size: 15 residues. V lost 6 bases and J 3 bases, leaving 20 bases between the germline ends. Germline lookup yields CDR1 DFQATT and CDR2 SNEGSKA (reference sequence). This CDR3 is CSAFDTAGSDTEAFF. Here the CDR3 DNA reads TGCAGTGCCTTTGACACCGCTGGCAGTGACACTGAAGCTTTCTTT.

The J gene is TRBJ1-5, the V gene TRBV19; maybe TRBD1 (5 bases). Trimming shortened V by 5 bases and J by 4 bases, and 15 bases separated the two germline ends. Germline V gives CDR1 LNHDA, CDR2 SQIVND (reference sequence). The CDR3 runs 15 residues. The CDR3 DNA sequence: TGTGCCAGTAGTCCCCGGAGGAGGGGTAATCAGCCCCAGCATTTT. Translation: CASSPRRRGNQPQHF.

This rearrangement joins TRBV20-1 to TRBJ1-5; D ambiguous. The CDR3 has 15 amino acids. CDR1 and CDR2 (germline): DFQATT, SNEGSKA (reference sequence). With 2 bases removed from V and 2 bases from J, the gap between germline ends came to 13 bases. CDR3 sequence: CSARTQGLGNQPQHF. CDR3 DNA sequence: TGCAGTGCTAGAACCCAAGGACTGGGCAATCAGCCCCAGCATTTT.

CDR3 region: CSVGDGSSYEQYF. CDR3 nucleotides: TGCAGCGTTGGGGACGGGAGCTCCTACGAGCAGTACTTC. V is TRBV29-1 and J is TRBJ2-7, with D perhaps matching TRBD2 (6 bases). The CDR3 spans 13 residues. Germline V lookup: CDR1 SQVTM, CDR2 ANQGSEA. Between the trimmed V and J ends, which lost 4 bases and 0 bases, there was a span of 10 bases.

This clonotype appeared many times. The chain has TRBV12-3 or TRBV12-4 and TRBJ2-3; D ambiguous. This CDR3 has 14 residues. V lost 5 bases to trimming and J lost 0 bases, with 9 bases between them. CDR3 DNA: TGTGCCAGCAGTCCACAGATTAGCACAGATACGCAGTATTTT. This sequence encodes CASSPQISTDTQYF.

The chain uses TRBV6-2 or TRBV6-3 and TRBJ2-5; 9 nucleotides match TRBD1. The ends lost 7 bases at V and 1 base at J; junction bases unmatched: 4. The germline V gene has CDR1 MNHEY and CDR2 SVGEGT. The CDR3 spans 14 residues. CDR3 in amino acids: CASTVQGAQETQYF. Written as DNA, the CDR3 is TGTGCCAGCACCGTACAGGGGGCCCAAGAGACCCAGTACTTC.

The table lists this clonotype with a few counts. The chain is built from TRBV7-9 and TRBJ2-3, with D possibly TRBD1 on 6 matching bases. Germline assignment: CDR1 SEHNR and CDR2 FQNEAQ (reference sequence). V was shortened by 5 bases and J by 0 bases, with 15 bases between the two germline ends. CDR3 size: 16 residues. In DNA, the CDR3 is TGTGCCAGCAGCGGCGAGACAGGAGTCAGCACAGATACGCAGTATTTT. Its protein product is CASSGETGVSTDTQYF.